The following is a T cell receptor beta chain sequence with its context. This sample is part of a study of blood T cell repertoires in COVID-19. Study-wide background: Donors in the United States, Italy and Spain gave samples during acute or convalescent COVID-19. Sample material is recorded as cDNA or gDNA derived from T cells, B-cell-depleted T cells, or PBMCs.

This CDR3 spans 16 amino acids. Germline assignment: CDR1 MNHEY and CDR2 SVGEGT. With V trimmed by 2 bases and J by 8 bases, 12 bases remained unmatched. In the original processing: Scientists estimated how many nucleated cells there were by amplifying reference gene primers. Repertoires were generated with immunoSEQ multiplex PCR, while TCRdb's copy carries only in-frame clones and drops some. V and J calls and clone size are those listed in that table; D and trimming were worked out from the DNA. The sample lists roughly 38,000 clones, approximately 90% occurring once. The sample comprised peripheral blood. The receptor's source is a man aged 45-60 years with active COVID-19. This chain joins TRBV6-2 or TRBV6-3 and TRBJ1-5; 7 nucleotides align to TRBD1. This CDR3 reads CASSYPWTGRSEPQHF. CDR3 in DNA: TGTGCCAGCAGTTACCCTTGGACAGGCCGTAGTGAGCCCCAGCATTTT.